The clone carrying this T cell receptor beta chain has a handful of counts. The antigen is unknown. The data are from a study of blood T cells in healthy people across ages. This CDR3 spans 17 amino acids. Germline V gene lookup returns CDR1 SGHAT and CDR2 FQNNGV. Trimming removed 1 base at V and 5 bases at J, with 20 bases between. Next came a second PCR, run for about 7 to 12 cycles, which used a sample-barcoded 5' primer along with a J-beta primer mix. Every sample produced at least 2.5 million CDR3-containing paired-end reads. One entry per CDR3 protein, called by TCRdb with MiXCR from the 5' RACE reads. The data contain hundreds of thousands of distinct CDR3 sequences, roughly 47% of them singletons. Notes on the study in general: Long-lived donors carried more naive CD4+ cells and greater diversity than aged donors. Unsorted PBMCs ruled out conclusive naive versus antigen-experienced comparison. In older individuals, TCR beta diversity per million T cells was lower, falling roughly linearly with age.

This sequence originates from a woman aged 55 to 70 in good health. The gene calls are TRBV11-2 and TRBJ2-5; D remains ambiguous. The sequenced material came from blood. The CDR3 nucleotides are TGTGCCAGCAGCTTAGCGGTCAGGAAAGGAACGAAGGAGACCCAGTACTTC. The encoded protein is CASSLAVRKGTKETQYF. Combining the CDR3 with reference TRBV11-2 and TRBJ2-5 gives the whole variable domain EAGVAQSPRYKIIEKRQSVAFWCNPISGHATLYWYQQILGQGPKLLIQFQNNGVVDDSQLPKDRFSAERLKGVDSTLKIQPAKLEDSAVYLCASSLAVRKGTKETQYFGPGTRLLVL.